The 3 T cell receptor beta chains below were found in one sample sequenced in a study of shared clonotypes between healthy human individuals. Assay used: immunoSEQ multiplex PCR; TCRdb lists only in-frame clones, some missing. This table holds around 480,000 clones, about 75% found once. The sequenced sample consisted of PBMCs. The receptor set was obtained from a woman aged 40-49 years in good health. Some clones in this sample may be carry-over from other donors' samples.

This clone was seen more than once but under ten times. This sequence joins TRBV19 and TRBJ2-6; D is uncertain. CDR1 LNHDA and CDR2 SQIVND come from the germline V gene (reference sequence). The CDR3 consists of 13 residues. V lost 1 base to trimming and J lost 7 bases, with 5 bases between them. The chain's CDR3 is CASSIGAANVLTF. The CDR3 nucleotides read TGTGCCAGTAGTATAGGGGCCGCCAACGTCCTGACTTTC. Full variable domain (missing parts from reference TRBV19 and TRBJ2-6): DGGITQSPKYLFRKEGQNVTLSCEQNLNHDAMYWYRQDPGQGLRLIYYSQIVNDFQKGDIAEGYSVSREKKESFPLTVTSAQKNPTAFYLCASSIGAANVLTFGAGSRLTVL.

This chain links TRBV11-2 with TRBJ2-1; 11 bases fit TRBD1. Germline CDR1 and CDR2: SGHAT and FQNNGV. With 4 bases clipped from V and 11 bases from J, the junction kept 4 bases outside the gene matches. The CDR3 spans 13 residues. CDR3 bases: TGTGCCAGCAGCTGGGACAGGGGGGTTAAGCAGTTCTTC. Translation gives CASSWDRGVKQFF.

V usage is TRBV13 and J usage is TRBJ2-2, with D perhaps given as TRBD1 or TRBD2 (5 bases each). CDR3 length equals 15 residues. Per germline, CDR1 PRHDT and CDR2 FYEKMQ (reference sequence). Trimming pared 3 bases from V and 1 base from J, leaving 9 bases between. CDR3 sequence (DNA): TGTGCCAGCAGCTTGGGGGTCTTGAACACCGGGGAGCTGTTTTTT. It is translated as CASSLGVLNTGELFF. Full variable domain (outside the CDR3, taken from reference TRBV13 and TRBJ2-2): AAGVIQSPRHLIKEKRETATLKCYPIPRHDTVYWYQQGPGQDPQFLISFYEKMQSDKGSIPDRFSAQQFSDYHSELNMSSLELGDSALYFCASSLGVLNTGELFFGEGSRLTVL.